This T cell receptor beta chain was sequenced for a study of CD8 T cells in ankylosing spondylitis. Trimming pared 3 bases from V and 5 bases from J, leaving 8 bases between. CDR1 is LGHDT, CDR2 YNNKEL, per germline (reference sequence). The CDR3 runs 13 residues. Via MiXCR, TCRdb re-called the 5' RACE reads, giving one row per CDR3 protein. The table lists 200,000 to 300,000 distinct CDR3 sequences, under 12% of them singletons. Regarding this clonotype: Antigen: not known.

Findings and caveats of the study: A motif in TCR beta, a set of seven to nine highly homologous variants, appeared characteristic of ankylosing spondylitis blood. Relatively rare in peripheral blood, disease-linked clones were also CD8+. Prior work had noted some motif variants in reactive arthritis blood and synovial fluid.

Material for sequencing was blood, either unsorted or a sorted T cell fraction (not recorded which). The chain uses TRBV3-1 and TRBJ1-5, with D possibly TRBD1 on 5 matching bases. The sequence derives from a male donor with ankylosing spondylitis or in good health (not recorded which). The CDR3, as DNA: TGTGCCAGCAGCCAGGGGGAGGATCAGCCCCAGCATTTT. Encoded protein: CASSQGEDQPQHF.